This passage covers 30 T cell receptor beta chains from one sample sequenced in a study of control samples from healthy donors and cancer patients. The data were produced by immunoSEQ multiplex PCR, yet TCRdb's version contains in-frame clones alone and is incomplete. The data hold almost 85,000 clones, with over 90% observed a single time. What was sequenced was blood. The receptors come from a woman between 18 and 29 years old in good health.

V usage is TRBV7-2 and J usage is TRBJ2-5; 10 bases match TRBD2. J lost 5 bases, V lost 6 bases, and 9 bases had no gene match. CDR1 and CDR2 from the germline V gene are SGHTA and FQGNSA. This CDR3 region has 15 residues. As DNA, the CDR3 is TGTGCCAGCAGACTCACTAGCGGGGCTCTGGAGACCCAGTACTTC. Translated: CASRLTSGALETQYF.

The chain links TRBV12-3 or TRBV12-4 to TRBJ1-6; D remains ambiguous. Between the trimmed V and J ends, which lost 6 bases and 9 bases, there was a span of 12 bases. The CDR3 sequence is 13 residues long. CDR3 nucleotides: TGTGCCAGCAGCCTCGGTGGGGTTTCACCCCTCCACTTT. It is translated as CASSLGGVSPLHF.

The chain joins TRBV5-6 to TRBJ1-5; D is perhaps TRBD1 (5 bases). From germline, CDR1 is SGHDT and CDR2 YYEEEE. Between the trimmed V and J ends, which lost 0 bases and 3 bases, there was a span of 10 bases. This CDR3 contains 15 residues. CDR3 DNA sequence: TGTGCCAGCAGCTTGGGAACAGGATTCAATCAGCCCCAGCATTTT. This encodes CASSLGTGFNQPQHF.

The gene calls are TRBV7-5 and TRBJ2-2; the DNA was not used to check the table's D call, TRBD2. TRBV7-5 is recorded as a pseudogene. The length of the CDR3 is 16 residues. As DNA, the CDR3 is TGTGTCAGAAGTCCTAGACTAGCGATGAACACCGGGGAGCTGTTTTTT. This gives the protein CVRSPRLAMNTGELFF.

This rearrangement joins TRBV2 to TRBJ1-4; 7 bases fit TRBD1. Germline CDR1 SNHLY, CDR2 FYNNEI. This CDR3 has 14 residues. V trimming: 5 bases; J trimming: 5 bases; junction bases outside the gene matches: 5. The CDR3 protein is CASSTGEGNEKLFF. The CDR3 DNA sequence: TGTGCCAGCAGTACAGGGGAGGGAAATGAAAAACTGTTTTTT.

The chain joins TRBV5-6 to TRBJ1-2; TRBD1 aligns across 9 bases. V lost 4 bases, J lost 7 bases, and 5 bases stayed unmatched. The CDR3 has 13 residues. Germline CDR1 reads SGHDT; CDR2 reads YYEEEE. The DNA of the CDR3 is TGTGCCAGCAGCCCCGGGACAGGGAGTGGCTACACCTTC. It specifies CASSPGTGSGYTF.

This clone has just a few counts. This sequence joins TRBV2 and TRBJ1-1; D remains unclear. V dropped 4 bases and J dropped 0 bases, with 3 bases sitting between them. Germline V gene sequence: CDR1 SNHLY, CDR2 FYNNEI. The CDR3 is made up of 12 amino acids. CDR3 region: CASSAMNTEAFF. The CDR3 DNA follows: TGTGCCAGCAGTGCCATGAACACTGAAGCTTTCTTT.

The chain carries TRBV25-1 and TRBJ2-4, with TRBD1 matching over 7 bases. Per the germline V gene, CDR1 is MGHDK and CDR2 is SYGVNS. J gave up 11 bases and V 6 bases, and 4 bases lay outside the gene matches. CDR3 length equals 11 residues. This chain's CDR3 is CASRDRILQYF. The CDR3 coding sequence is TGTGCCAGCAGGGACAGGATTCTTCAGTACTTC.

The chain recombines TRBV5-1 with TRBJ1-5; weak D call: TRBD1 (5 bases). CDR3 size: 15 residues. CDR1 is SGHRS and CDR2 is YFSETQ in the germline V gene. The V end lost 1 base, the J end lost 3 bases, and 11 bases lay between the germline ends. The CDR3 protein is CASSLSGSLNQPQHF. In DNA, the CDR3 is TGCGCCAGCAGCTTGTCAGGGAGCCTCAATCAGCCCCAGCATTTT.

This chain joins TRBV19 and TRBJ1-5; 7 positions match TRBD1. J lost 2 bases, V lost 4 bases, and 2 bases had no gene match. CDR3 length: 14 amino acids. CDR1 and CDR2 from the germline V gene are LNHDA and SQIVND (reference sequence). The CDR3 region is CASSNRGGNQPQHF. In nucleotides, the CDR3 is TGTGCCAGTAGTAACAGGGGTGGCAATCAGCCCCAGCATTTT.

The V call is TRBV28, the J call TRBJ2-1, with a weak D call TRBD1 (8 bases). Germline V gene sequence: CDR1 MDHEN, CDR2 SYDVKM. The CDR3 runs to 18 residues. Trimming left V 5 bases short and J 7 bases short, with 27 bases between. The CDR3 DNA is TGTGCCAGCAGTGGACTAGGACAGGGTAAAGGCCGGGCTAATGAGCAGTTCTTC. Amino acid sequence: CASSGLGQGKGRANEQFF.

The V and J genes are TRBV29-1 and TRBJ1-5; D is uncertain. V gave up 5 bases and J gave up 2 bases, with 7 bases separating them. This CDR3 spans 12 amino acids. CDR1 SQVTM and CDR2 ANQGSEA come from the germline V gene. CDR3 DNA: TGCAGCGTTAGGGATGGCAATCAGCCCCAGCATTTT. It codes for CSVRDGNQPQHF.

This sequence joins TRBV7-6 and TRBJ1-2; D ambiguous. Trimming took 3 bases from V and 0 from J, leaving 14 bases between them. This CDR3 is built from 16 residues. Germline V gene lookup returns CDR1 SGHVS and CDR2 FNYEAQ. DNA for the CDR3: TGTGCCAGCAGCTTCCTTCCTGGCACCTCTAACTATGGCTACACCTTC. This gives the protein CASSFLPGTSNYGYTF.

The chain couples TRBV6-1 to TRBJ1-2; D uncertain. Trimming pared 2 bases from V and 5 bases from J, leaving 6 bases between. Germline lookup yields CDR1 MNHNS and CDR2 SASEGT. CDR3 length: 12 amino acids. Here the CDR3 DNA reads TGTGCCAGCAGTGAACTATTTTATGGCTACACCTTC. Protein product: CASSELFYGYTF.

The rearrangement joins TRBV7-9 to TRBJ2-7; no definite D call. The CDR3 is made up of 11 amino acids. Germline V gives CDR1 SEHNR, CDR2 FQNEAQ (reference sequence). V was shortened by 5 bases and J by 6 bases, with 8 bases between the two germline ends. CDR3: CASSLLVEQYF. The CDR3 DNA is TGTGCCAGCAGCCTTTTGGTCGAGCAGTACTTC. The whole variable domain, filled in from reference TRBV7-9 and TRBJ2-7, reads DTGVSQNPRHKITKRGQNVTFRCDPISEHNRLYWYRQTLGQGPEFLTYFQNEAQLEKSRLLSDRFSAERPKGSFSTLEIQRTEQGDSAMYLCASSLLVEQYFGPGTRLTVT.

V usage is TRBV11-3 and J usage is TRBJ2-3; 12 bases are shared with TRBD2. From germline, CDR1 is SGHNT and CDR2 YENEEA. Trimming at V came to 2 bases and at J to 4 bases, leaving 13 bases not matched to a gene. This CDR3 region has 19 residues. The CDR3 DNA reads as TGTGCCAGCAGCTTATTCGCGCTAGCGGGGGGGCAAGCCCCAGATACGCAGTATTTT. This gives the protein CASSLFALAGGQAPDTQYF. Filled out from reference TRBV11-3 and TRBJ2-3, the complete variable domain reads EAGVVQSPRYKIIEKKQPVAFWCNPISGHNTLYWYLQNLGQGPELLIRYENEEAVDDSQLPKDRFSAERLKGVDSTLKIQPAELGDSAVYLCASSLFALAGGQAPDTQYFGPGTRLTVL.

The rearrangement links TRBV15 to TRBJ1-1; 8 bases line up with TRBD1. The CDR3 runs to 15 residues. CDR1 and CDR2 from the germline V gene are LNHNV and YYDKDF (reference sequence). V shed 3 bases and J 2 bases; nucleotides not matched to a gene: 5. CDR3 nucleotides: TGTGCCACCAGCAGGAACTCAGGGGGCAACACTGAAGCTTTCTTT. Protein sequence: CATSRNSGGNTEAFF.

The chain uses TRBV24-1 and TRBJ2-5; D gene uncertain. The germline V gene has CDR1 KGHDR and CDR2 SFDVKD. V lost 9 bases and J 1 base, leaving 8 bases between the germline ends. This CDR3 is 12 amino acids long. DNA for the CDR3: TGTGCCACCGGCCGGACCCAAGAGACCCAGTACTTC. Its protein is CATGRTQETQYF.

The chain combines TRBV18 with TRBJ2-7, with D perhaps matching TRBD2 (7 bases). The ends were cut back, 3 bases at V and 7 bases at J, with 10 bases in the middle. Germline values: CDR1 KGHSH, CDR2 LQKENI. The CDR3 loop spans 12 amino acids. DNA of the CDR3: TGTGCCAGCTCACCGAGGGGGGGTGAGCAGTACTTC. Translated: CASSPRGGEQYF.

This clone was observed a single time. The rearrangement uses TRBV5-8 and TRBJ1-2; D is perhaps TRBD1 (5 bases). V was clipped by 0 bases and J by 0 bases, with 12 bases between them. CDR3 length: 16 amino acids. Germline CDR1 is SGHTS and CDR2 is YDEGEE. This CDR3 reads CASSLAAGRSNYGYTF. As DNA, the CDR3 is TGTGCCAGCAGCTTGGCGGCAGGGAGATCTAACTATGGCTACACCTTC.

V gene TRBV12-3 or TRBV12-4 combines with J gene TRBJ1-2; D call uncertain. The CDR3 spans 12 residues. V was clipped by 6 bases and J by 6 bases, with 11 bases between them. CDR3 sequence: CASRAYADGYTF. The CDR3 DNA reads TGTGCCAGCAGGGCATATGCTGATGGCTACACCTTC.

The chain couples TRBV6-5 to TRBJ2-1; perhaps TRBD2 as D (5 bases). The CDR3 contains 13 residues. CDR1 MNHEY and CDR2 SVGAGI come from the germline V gene. Trimming stripped 5 bases from V and 6 bases from J, with 11 bases between. The CDR3: CASSIGLSNEQFF. The DNA of the CDR3 is TGTGCCAGCAGTATAGGACTTAGCAATGAGCAGTTCTTC.

V is TRBV24-1 and J is TRBJ2-7; 8 bases agree with TRBD1. V trimming: 0 bases; J trimming: 1 base; junction bases outside the gene matches: 4. Germline assignment: CDR1 KGHDR and CDR2 SFDVKD. CDR3 length: 16 residues. The CDR3 loop reads CATSDLGRTGSYEQYF. In DNA form, the CDR3 reads TGTGCCACCAGTGATTTGGGACGGACAGGGTCCTACGAGCAGTACTTC.

V is TRBV18 and J is TRBJ2-7; 8 bases fit TRBD1. V trimming: 2 bases; J trimming: 3 bases; junction bases outside the gene matches: 12. The germline V gene has CDR1 KGHSH and CDR2 LQKENI. This CDR3 is built from 17 residues. CDR3 sequence (DNA): TGTGCCAGCTCACCATTGGGTACCGGGACAGGCGGCTACGAGCAGTACTTC. Protein: CASSPLGTGTGGYEQYF.

J is TRBJ1-2 and V is TRBV23-1, with D possibly matching TRBD1 (6 bases). TRBV23-1 carries the ORF label, with uncertain function. V lost 0 bases and J lost 4, with 12 bases in between. The CDR3 length is 15 residues. CDR3: CASSQSGGGVYGYTF. In DNA, the CDR3 is TGCGCCAGCAGTCAATCGGGGGGCGGCGTCTATGGCTACACCTTC.

This rearrangement joins TRBV6-2 or TRBV6-3 to TRBJ1-2; D unresolved. Germline values: CDR1 MNHEY, CDR2 SVGEGT. Between the trimmed V and J ends, which lost 6 bases and 5 bases, there was a span of 13 bases. This CDR3 comprises 13 residues. The CDR3 is CASSNGQVYGYTF. The DNA for the CDR3 is TGTGCCAGCAGCAACGGGCAGGTTTATGGCTACACCTTC.

The V gene is TRBV2, the J gene TRBJ2-7; the D gene is possibly TRBD1 (7 bases). CDR3 length: 16 amino acids. CDR1 is SNHLY and CDR2 is FYNNEI in the germline V gene. Trimming shortened V by 6 bases and J by 2 bases, and 20 bases separated the two germline ends. CDR3 residues: CASSSAQGTGAYEQYF. DNA for the CDR3: TGTGCCAGCAGCTCGGCACAGGGGACGGGGGCCTACGAGCAGTACTTC.

The V gene is TRBV28, the J gene TRBJ2-2; D is uncertain. CDR3 length: 15 amino acids. CDR1 and CDR2 (germline): MDHEN, SYDVKM. V dropped 7 bases and J dropped 2 bases, with 14 bases sitting between them. The CDR3, as DNA: TGTGCCAGCAAAATAACGGGCAGAAACACCGGGGAGCTGTTTTTT. This gives the protein CASKITGRNTGELFF.

This chain links TRBV28 with TRBJ1-2; 7 positions match TRBD1. V lost 3 bases and J lost 2; bases outside the gene matches: 3. The CDR3 extends over 14 amino acids. The germline CDR1 and CDR2 sequences are MDHEN and SYDVKM. The CDR3 DNA sequence: TGTGCCAGCAGTTTGACAGGGACGAACTATGGCTACACCTTC. Its protein product is CASSLTGTNYGYTF.

The chain is built from TRBV11-1 and TRBJ2-3, with TRBD2 matching 10 bases. Germline values: CDR1 SGHAT, CDR2 FQDESV (reference sequence). The CDR3 length is 15 residues. The J segment lost 1 base and the V segment lost 4 bases, leaving 2 bases of the junction unmatched. The CDR3 spells CASSYGTSGTDTQYF. The CDR3 nucleotides read TGTGCCAGCAGCTACGGGACTAGCGGCACAGATACGCAGTATTTT.